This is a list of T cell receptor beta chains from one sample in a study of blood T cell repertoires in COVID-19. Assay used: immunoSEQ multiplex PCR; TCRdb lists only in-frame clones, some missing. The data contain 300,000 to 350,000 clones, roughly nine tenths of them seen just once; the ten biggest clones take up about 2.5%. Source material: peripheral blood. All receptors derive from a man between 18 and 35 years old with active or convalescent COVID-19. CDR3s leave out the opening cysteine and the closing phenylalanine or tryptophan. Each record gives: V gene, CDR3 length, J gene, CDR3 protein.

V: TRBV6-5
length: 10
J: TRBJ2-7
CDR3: ASSYNGQGED

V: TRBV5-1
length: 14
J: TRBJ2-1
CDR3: ASSLVGTGLGNEQF

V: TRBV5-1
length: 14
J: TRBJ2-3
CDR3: ASSLSIRSSTDTQY

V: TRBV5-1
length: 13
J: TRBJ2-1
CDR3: ASSLITGEYNEQF

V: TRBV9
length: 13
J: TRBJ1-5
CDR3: ASSGAGGSNQPQH

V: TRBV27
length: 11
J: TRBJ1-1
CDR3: ASSPQGSAEAF

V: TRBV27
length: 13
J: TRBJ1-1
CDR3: ASSLYNRADTEAF

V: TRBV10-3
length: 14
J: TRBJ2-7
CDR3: AISQTSPKSSYEQY

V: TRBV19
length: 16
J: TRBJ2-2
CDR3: ASSTIPGLADTTGELF

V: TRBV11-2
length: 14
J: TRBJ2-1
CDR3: ASSSSSLAGMYEQF

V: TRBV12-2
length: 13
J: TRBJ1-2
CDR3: ASRLRSRVNYGYT

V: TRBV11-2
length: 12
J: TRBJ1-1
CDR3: ASSLGQGFNGAF

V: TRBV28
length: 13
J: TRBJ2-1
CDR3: ASSPGLAGGNEQF

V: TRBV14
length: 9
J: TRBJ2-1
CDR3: ASSDGDSQL

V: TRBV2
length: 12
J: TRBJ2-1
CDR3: ASKGLSSYNEQF

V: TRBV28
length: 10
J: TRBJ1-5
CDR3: ASSSGRQPQH

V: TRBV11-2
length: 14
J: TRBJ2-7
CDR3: ASSKRGGLSSYEQY

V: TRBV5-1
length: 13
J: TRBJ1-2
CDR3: ASSGTTGPSYGYT

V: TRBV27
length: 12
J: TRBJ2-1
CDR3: ATTLVGGGNEQF

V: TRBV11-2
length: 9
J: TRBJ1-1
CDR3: ASSRGMQAF

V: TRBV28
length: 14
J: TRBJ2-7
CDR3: ASSFARDRGVYEQY

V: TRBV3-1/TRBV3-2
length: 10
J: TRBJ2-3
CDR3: ASSQVRDTQY

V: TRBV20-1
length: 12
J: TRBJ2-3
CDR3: SASGRSSTDTQY

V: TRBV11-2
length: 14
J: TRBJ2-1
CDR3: ASSLSGGGPSNEQF

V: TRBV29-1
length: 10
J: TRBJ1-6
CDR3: SVRDYNSPLH

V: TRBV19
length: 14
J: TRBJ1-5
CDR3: ASSMGGSLGNQPQH

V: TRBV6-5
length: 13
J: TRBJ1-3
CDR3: ASRKLNRAGNTIY

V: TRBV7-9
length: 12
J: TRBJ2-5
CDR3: ASSTSRGSETQY

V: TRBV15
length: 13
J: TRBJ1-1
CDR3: ATSTTDSMNTEAF

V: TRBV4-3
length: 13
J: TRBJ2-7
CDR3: ASSQDLAGSYEQY

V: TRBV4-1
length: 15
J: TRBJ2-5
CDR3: ASSQGGLAGGQETQY

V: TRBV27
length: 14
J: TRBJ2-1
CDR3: ASGGFPGTPRNEQF

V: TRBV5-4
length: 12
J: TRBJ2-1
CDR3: ASRGEGLINEQF

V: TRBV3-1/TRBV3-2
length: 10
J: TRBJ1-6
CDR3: ASSPAASPLH

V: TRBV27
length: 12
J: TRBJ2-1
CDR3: ASSSGGYHNEQF

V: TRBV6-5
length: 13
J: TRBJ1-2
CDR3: ASSPRHSLKYGYT

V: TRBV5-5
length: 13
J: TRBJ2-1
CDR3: ASGPRLATYNEQF

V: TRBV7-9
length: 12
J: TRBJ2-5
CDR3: ASSPREVPETQY

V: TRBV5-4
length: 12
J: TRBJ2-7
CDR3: ASSRDRSTYEQY

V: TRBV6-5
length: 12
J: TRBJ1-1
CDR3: ASRIDSVDTEAF

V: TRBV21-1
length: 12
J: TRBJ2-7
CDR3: ASSGTRQGNEQY

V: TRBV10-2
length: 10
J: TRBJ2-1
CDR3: ASKSPIGEQF

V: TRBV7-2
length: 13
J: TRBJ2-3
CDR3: ASSLFASGTDTQY

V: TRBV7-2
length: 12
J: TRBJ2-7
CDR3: ASSPDYYAYEQY

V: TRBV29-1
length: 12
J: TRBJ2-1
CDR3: SVPGTGVSDEQF

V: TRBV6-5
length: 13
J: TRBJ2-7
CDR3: ASSPGQPGKYEQY

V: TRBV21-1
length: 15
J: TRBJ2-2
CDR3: ASSKSYGQTNTGELF

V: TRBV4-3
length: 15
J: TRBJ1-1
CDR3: ASSQDKGGRGNTEAF

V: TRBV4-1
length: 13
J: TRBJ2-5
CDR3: ASSQDSRGLETQY

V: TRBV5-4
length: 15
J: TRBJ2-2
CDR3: ASSLRAGGLRAGELF